This T cell receptor beta chain emerged from a study of T cells in tuberculosis. Overall study context: The T cells targeted glucose monomycolate, a mycobacterial lipid, via CD1B.

No alpha-beta pairing information exists for these sequences. Sequencing was performed with immunoSEQ multiplex PCR; in TCRdb, only in-frame clones are kept and a portion is missing. The sample comprises roughly 92,000 clones, roughly 90% of which are singletons, and under 2.5% rests with the top ten. Cells were sorted from thawed PBMC rested overnight and stained with GMM-loaded CD1B tetramer, viability dye and anti-CD3. The lipid loaded on the CD1B tetramers was C32 glucose monomycolate from Rhodococcus equi. From each donor, around 100,000 tetramer-negative cells were sorted. The CDR3 has 14 amino acids. V was pared by 0 bases and J by 8 bases, with 6 bases of the junction left unmatched. The germline V gene encodes CDR1 LNHNV and CDR2 YYDKDF (reference sequence).

The chain is built from TRBV15 and TRBJ1-2, with 7 bases identical to TRBD1. Sample: CD1b-GMM tetramer-negative cells sorted from PBMCs. The receptor was isolated from an adult woman with latent tuberculosis. The CDR3, as DNA: TGTGCCACCAGCAGAGATCGACAGGGTGGCGGCTACACCTTC. This sequence encodes CATSRDRQGGGYTF.